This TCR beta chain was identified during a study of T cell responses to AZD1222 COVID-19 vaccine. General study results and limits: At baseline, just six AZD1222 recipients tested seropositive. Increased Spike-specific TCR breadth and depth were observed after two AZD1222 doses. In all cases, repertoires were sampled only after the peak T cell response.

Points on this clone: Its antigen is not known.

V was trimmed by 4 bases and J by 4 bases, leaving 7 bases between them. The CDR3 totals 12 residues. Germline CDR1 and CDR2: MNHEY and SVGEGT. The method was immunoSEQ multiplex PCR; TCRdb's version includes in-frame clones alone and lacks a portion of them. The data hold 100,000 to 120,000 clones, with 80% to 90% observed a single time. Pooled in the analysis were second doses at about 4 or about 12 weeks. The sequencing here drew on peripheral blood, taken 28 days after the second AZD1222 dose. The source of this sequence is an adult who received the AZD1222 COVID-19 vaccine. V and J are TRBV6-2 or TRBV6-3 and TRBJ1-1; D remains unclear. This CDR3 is CASSLGITEAFF. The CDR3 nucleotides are TGTGCCAGCAGTTTGGGAATCACTGAAGCTTTCTTT.